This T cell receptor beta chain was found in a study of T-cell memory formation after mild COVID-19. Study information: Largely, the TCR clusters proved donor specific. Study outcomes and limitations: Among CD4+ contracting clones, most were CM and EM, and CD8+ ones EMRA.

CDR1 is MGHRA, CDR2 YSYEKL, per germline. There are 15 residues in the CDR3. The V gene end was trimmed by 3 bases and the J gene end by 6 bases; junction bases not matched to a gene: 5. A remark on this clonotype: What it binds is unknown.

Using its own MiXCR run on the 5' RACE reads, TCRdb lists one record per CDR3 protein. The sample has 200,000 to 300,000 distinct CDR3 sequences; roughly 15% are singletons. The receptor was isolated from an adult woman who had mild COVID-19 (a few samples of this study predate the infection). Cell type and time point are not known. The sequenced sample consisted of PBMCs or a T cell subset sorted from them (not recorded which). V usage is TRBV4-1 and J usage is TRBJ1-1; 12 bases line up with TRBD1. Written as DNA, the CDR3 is TGCGCCAGCAGCCAGGGACAGGGGGCGTTGGCTGAAGCTTTCTTT. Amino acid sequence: CASSQGQGALAEAFF.